The clone carrying this T cell receptor (beta chain) was recorded at least ten times. This entry comes from a study of CD8+ T cells in alopecia areata. The germline V and J ends were trimmed by 1 base and 8 bases, with 12 bases remaining between them. Germline CDR1 is LGHNA and CDR2 is YSLEER. The length of the CDR3 is 14 residues. Once RNA had been extracted, it was reverse transcribed into cDNA to act as the sequencing template. The method was immunoSEQ multiplex PCR; TCRdb's version includes in-frame clones alone and lacks a portion of them. The table records 130,000 to 150,000 clones, approximately 50% of them present only once.

This chain connects TRBV4-3 to TRBJ1-5; D gene unclear. This TCR derives from a human donor with alopecia areata. Source: CD4+ T cells sorted from blood, taken at week 0. The DNA of the CDR3 is TGCGCCAGCAGCCAAGGTCGCTTAGGGAAGCCCCAGCATTTT. It specifies CASSQGRLGKPQHF.